Ten or more counts support the clone carrying this TCR beta chain. The antigen remains unidentified. MiXCR, run by TCRdb on the multiplex PCR reads, gives a single entry per CDR3 protein. Here the sample spans some 53,000 distinct CDR3 sequences, under 45% being singletons. These data come from a study of breast tumors, draining lymph nodes, adjacent tissues. General study points: The data were judged consistent with most tumor T cells coming from lymph node and expanding in tumor. Tumor T cell lymph node origin was a supported hypothesis, not proven. Tumor and nontumor repertoires were significantly more similar in luminal-like than in basal-like breast cancer.

Germline CDR1 SQVTM, CDR2 ANQGSEA. V lost 4 bases and J 3 bases, leaving 16 bases between the germline ends. This CDR3 is built from 14 residues. Sequencing was done on a sample of breast tumor tissue. The chain links TRBV29-1 to TRBJ2-7; D is unresolved. This clonotype was sampled from a female donor with breast cancer. Some clones in this sample may be carry-over from other donors' samples. Here the CDR3 DNA reads TGCAGCGTTGTGAGTATGCGAGGCAACTACGAGCAGTACTTC. Translation gives CSVVSMRGNYEQYF.